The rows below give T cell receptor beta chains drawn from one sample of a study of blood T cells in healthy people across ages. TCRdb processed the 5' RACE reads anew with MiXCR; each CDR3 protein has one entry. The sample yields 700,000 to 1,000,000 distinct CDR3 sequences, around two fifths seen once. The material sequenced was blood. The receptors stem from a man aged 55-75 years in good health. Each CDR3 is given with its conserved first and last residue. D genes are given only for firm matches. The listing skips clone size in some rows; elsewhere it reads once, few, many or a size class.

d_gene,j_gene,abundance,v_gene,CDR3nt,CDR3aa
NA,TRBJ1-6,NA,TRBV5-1,TGCGCCACTAGGGACACAGATAATTCACCCCTCCACTTT,CATRDTDNSPLHF
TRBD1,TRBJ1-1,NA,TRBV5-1,TGCGCCAGCAGCCCCCCCAAACAGGGGGGGACTGAAGCTTTCTTT,CASSPPKQGGTEAFF
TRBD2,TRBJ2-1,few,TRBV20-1,TGCAGTGCAGTAGCGGGGGCCTACAATGAGCAGTTCTTC,CSAVAGAYNEQFF
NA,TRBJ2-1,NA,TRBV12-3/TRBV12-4,TGTGCCAGCAGCCCGACTAGTCCCTACAATGAGCAGTTCTTC,CASSPTSPYNEQFF
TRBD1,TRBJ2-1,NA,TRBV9,TGTGCCAGCAGCGTTCGGTGGACAGGATTCTACAATGAGCAGTTCTTC,CASSVRWTGFYNEQFF
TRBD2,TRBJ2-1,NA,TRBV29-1,TGCAGCGTTGACCGAACCGGGACTAGCGGATACAATGAGCAGTTCTTC,CSVDRTGTSGYNEQFF
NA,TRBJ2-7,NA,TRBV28,TGTGCCAGCAGTTTATGGGGCGGGGAGCAGTACTTC,CASSLWGGEQYF
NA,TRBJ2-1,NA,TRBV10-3,TGTGCCATACAAACAGGGAAAGGAACTAACAATGAGCAGTTCTTC,CAIQTGKGTNNEQFF
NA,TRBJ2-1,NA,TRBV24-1,TGTGCCACCAGTGCTGCAGGACAACGAGGGCAGTTCTTC,CATSAAGQRGQFF
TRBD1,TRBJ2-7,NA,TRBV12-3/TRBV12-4,TGTGCCACCTCTCAGGGACAGGGCTACGAGCAGTACTTC,CATSQGQGYEQYF
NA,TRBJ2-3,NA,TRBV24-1,TGCGCCACCAGTGTTTTAGATACGCAGTATTTT,CATSVLDTQYF
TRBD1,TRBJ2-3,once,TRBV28,TGTGCCAGCAGTTTACCTTCCGACAGGGCCCCTTTGTATTTT,CASSLPSDRAPLYF
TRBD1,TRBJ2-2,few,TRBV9,TGTGCCAGCAGCCTGGGACAGGGGGCGCCCGGGGAGCTGTTTTTT,CASSLGQGAPGELFF
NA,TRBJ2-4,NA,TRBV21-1,TGTGCCAGCAGCAAAGAAAGGGGGGGGAACATTCAGTACTTC,CASSKERGGNIQYF
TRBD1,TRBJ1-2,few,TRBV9,TGTGCCAGCAGCCCCAACAGGGGCAACTATGGCTACACCTTC,CASSPNRGNYGYTF
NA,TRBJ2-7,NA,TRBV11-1,TGTGCCAGCAGCCCCCTCCGGCAGGGGGACTACAATGAGCAGTACTTC,CASSPLRQGDYNEQYF
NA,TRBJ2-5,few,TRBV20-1,TGCAGTAATAGGAGGGGGGGGGAGACCCAGTACTTC,CSNRRGGETQYF
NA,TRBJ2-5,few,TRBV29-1,TGCAGCGTTGAATCCAGGTACGACAATGAGCAGTACTTC,CSVESRYDNEQYF
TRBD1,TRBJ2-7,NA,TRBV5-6,TGTGCCAGCAGCTTCTTAATACAGGGGGGAAGCAATGAGCAGTACTTC,CASSFLIQGGSNEQYF
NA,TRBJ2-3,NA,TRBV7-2,TGTGCCAGCAGCCCGGACTACCTTAGCACAGATACGCAGTATTTT,CASSPDYLSTDTQYF